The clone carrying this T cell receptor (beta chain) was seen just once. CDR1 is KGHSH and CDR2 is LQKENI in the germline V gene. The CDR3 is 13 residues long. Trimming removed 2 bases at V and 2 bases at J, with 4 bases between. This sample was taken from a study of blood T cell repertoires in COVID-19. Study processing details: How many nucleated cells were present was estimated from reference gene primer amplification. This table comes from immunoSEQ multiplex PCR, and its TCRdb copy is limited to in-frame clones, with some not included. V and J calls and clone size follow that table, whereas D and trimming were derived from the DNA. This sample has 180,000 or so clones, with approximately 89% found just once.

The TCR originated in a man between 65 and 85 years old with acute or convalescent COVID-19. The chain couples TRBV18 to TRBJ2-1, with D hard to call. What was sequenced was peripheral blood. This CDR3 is CASSPAAYNEQFF. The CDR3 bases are TGTGCCAGCTCACCAGCGGCCTACAATGAGCAGTTCTTC.